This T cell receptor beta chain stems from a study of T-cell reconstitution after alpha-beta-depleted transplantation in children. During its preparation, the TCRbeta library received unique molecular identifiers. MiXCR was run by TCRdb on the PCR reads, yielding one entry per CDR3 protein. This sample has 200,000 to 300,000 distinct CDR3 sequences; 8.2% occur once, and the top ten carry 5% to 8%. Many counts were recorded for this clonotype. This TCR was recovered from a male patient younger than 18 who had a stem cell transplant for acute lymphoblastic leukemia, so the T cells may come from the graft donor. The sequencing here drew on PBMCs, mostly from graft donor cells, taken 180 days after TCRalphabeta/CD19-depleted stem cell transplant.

CDR3 amino acids: CASSLSQGAGTDTQYF. CDR3 nucleotides: TGTGCCAGCAGCTTAAGCCAGGGCGCGGGCACAGATACGCAGTATTTT. The V call is TRBV7-3, the J call TRBJ2-3, with D perhaps TRBD1 (5 bases). Trimming removed 1 base at V and 1 base at J, with 12 bases between. Germline CDR1 and CDR2: SGHTA and FQGTGA. This CDR3 is built from 16 residues.